This T cell receptor beta chain derives from a study of regulatory T cells in long-lasting Graves disease. Sequencing libraries for TCR beta were prepared with iRepertoire HTBI primers and Arm-PCR of CDR3 regions. MiXCR, applied by TCRdb to the multiplex PCR reads, yields one record per CDR3 protein. The sample yields 450,000 to 600,000 distinct CDR3 sequences, roughly 13% seen once. Points from the study as a whole: The analysis examined peripheral blood only and excluded thyroid tissue.

This sample's time point: newly diagnosed GD, antithyroid drugs for less than 3 months. Construction of the TCR library relied on RNA isolated from PBMCs. Germline V gene sequence: CDR1 SGHVS, CDR2 FNYEAQ. The ends were cut back, 5 bases at V and 8 bases at J, with 15 bases in the middle. The CDR3 is 13 residues long. A note on this clonotype: Its target is unknown.

The data also belong to a second study, concerning T cells in Graves' hyperthyroidism and ophthalmopathy.

This sequence was found in a man aged 25 to 45 with Graves disease. The material sequenced was peripheral blood mononuclear cells (PBMCs), taken at new diagnosis, from a patient treated with antithyroid drugs. The chain recombines TRBV7-6 with TRBJ1-2; D perhaps matches TRBD1 (6 bases). The CDR3 DNA follows: TGTGCCAGCAGCAGGGGGATAGGGGAAGGCTACACCTTC. It encodes CASSRGIGEGYTF.